Shown below are 8 T cell receptor beta chains from a single sample sequenced in a study of graft-versus-host responses after intestinal transplantation. Generated by immunoSEQ multiplex PCR, the TCRdb table keeps only in-frame clones and is missing some. The data show tens of thousands of clones, about 90% seen once. Sequencing used PBMCs, obtained 650 to 680 days after intestinal transplant. These TCRs come from a human patient who received an intestinal transplant, so some T cells may come from the graft donor.

The chain combines TRBV27 with TRBJ2-2; D not resolved. Germline CDR1 is MNHEY and CDR2 is SMNVEV (reference sequence). The CDR3 length is 14 residues. V was trimmed by 1 base and J by 1 base, leaving 4 bases between them. The CDR3, as DNA: TGTGCCAGCAGTTTATTCGGGAACACCGGGGAGCTGTTTTTT. Its translation: CASSLFGNTGELFF.

This chain joins TRBV29-1 and TRBJ2-2; 9 bases agree with TRBD1. Germline-derived CDR1 and CDR2 are SQVTM and ANQGSEA. The CDR3 consists of 14 residues. V was pared by 6 bases and J by 8 bases, with 10 bases of the junction left unmatched. CDR3 loop: CSVVPGQGRGELFF. The CDR3 DNA sequence: TGCAGCGTCGTCCCGGGACAGGGACGAGGGGAGCTGTTTTTT.

The chain couples TRBV4-1 to TRBJ2-4; D not resolved. The CDR3 loop spans 12 amino acids. In germline, CDR1 is MGHRA, CDR2 YSYEKL. Trimming removed 0 bases at V and 9 bases at J, with 6 bases between. The CDR3 is CASSQDRGIQYF. The CDR3 DNA sequence: TGCGCCAGCAGCCAAGATCGCGGCATTCAGTACTTC.

This chain uses TRBV9 with TRBJ2-1; D not certain. This CDR3 spans 15 amino acids. Germline V gene data show CDR1 as SGDLS and CDR2 as YYNGEE. V was clipped by 0 bases and J by 6 bases, with 13 bases between them. This chain's CDR3 is CASSVGVGSLNEQFF. CDR3 bases: TGTGCCAGCAGCGTAGGGGTAGGGTCCCTCAATGAGCAGTTCTTC.

This chain uses TRBV5-1 with TRBJ2-2, with 8 bases identical to TRBD2. Germline lookup yields CDR1 SGHRS and CDR2 YFSETQ. This CDR3 is 15 amino acids long. The J segment lost 1 base and the V segment lost 4 bases, leaving 3 bases of the junction unmatched. Here the CDR3 reads CASSPSGGNTGELFF. CDR3 in DNA: TGCGCCAGCAGCCCGAGCGGGGGGAACACCGGGGAGCTGTTTTTT.

The chain recombines TRBV5-5 with TRBJ1-2; TRBD1 matches 7 bases. The germline V gene encodes CDR1 SGHKS and CDR2 YYEKEE (reference sequence). CDR3 length equals 15 residues. After removal of 0 bases from V and 3 bases from J, the junction contained 5 bases not matched to a gene. As DNA, the CDR3 is TGTGCCAGCAGCTTGGCAGGGGGGACGCACTATGGCTACACCTTC. It codes for CASSLAGGTHYGYTF.

This clone is a singleton in its sample. The chain carries TRBV7-9 and TRBJ1-2; no firm D call. V shed 5 bases and J shed 10 bases, with 11 bases lying between them. CDR1 is SEHNR and CDR2 is FQNEAQ in the germline V gene (reference sequence). The CDR3 sequence is 11 residues long. In DNA, the CDR3 is TGTGCCAGCAGCCTGGGGTTGGTCTACACCTTC. This codes for CASSLGLVYTF.

The chain uses TRBV19 and TRBJ1-1, with unresolved D. Germline V gene lookup returns CDR1 LNHDA and CDR2 SQIVND (reference sequence). The length of the CDR3 is 16 residues. V was cut by 10 bases and J by 5 bases, with 26 bases left in between. The CDR3 region is CATELTKTKGRTEAFF. CDR3 nucleotide sequence: TGTGCCACCGAGCTAACAAAAACAAAAGGGAGGACTGAAGCTTTCTTT.